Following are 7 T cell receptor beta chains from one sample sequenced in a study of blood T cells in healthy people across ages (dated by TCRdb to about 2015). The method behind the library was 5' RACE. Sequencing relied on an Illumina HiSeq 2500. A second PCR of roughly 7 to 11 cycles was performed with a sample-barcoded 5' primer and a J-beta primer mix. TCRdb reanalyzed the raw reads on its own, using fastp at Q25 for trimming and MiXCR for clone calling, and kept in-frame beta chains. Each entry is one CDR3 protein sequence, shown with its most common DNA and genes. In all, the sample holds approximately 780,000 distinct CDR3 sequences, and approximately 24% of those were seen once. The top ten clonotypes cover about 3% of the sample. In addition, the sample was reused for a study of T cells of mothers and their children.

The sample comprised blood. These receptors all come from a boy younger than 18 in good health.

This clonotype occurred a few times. This CDR3 is CATSRGGTTDTQYF. The CDR3 DNA reads as TGTGCCACCAGCAGAGGGGGTACCACAGATACGCAGTATTTT. The rearrangement links TRBV15 to TRBJ2-3; no reliable D call. Trimming shortened V by 1 base and J by 2 bases, and 7 bases separated the two germline ends. This CDR3 has 14 amino acids. The germline V gene has CDR1 LNHNV and CDR2 YYDKDF (reference sequence). Together with reference TRBV15 and TRBJ2-3, the CDR3 gives the full variable domain: DAMVIQNPRYQVTQFGKPVTLSCSQTLNHNVMYWYQQKSSQAPKLLFHYYDKDFNNEADTPDNFQSRRPNTSFCFLDIRSPGLGDTAMYLCATSRGGTTDTQYFGPGTRLTVL.

CDR3 in DNA: TGTGCCAGCAACCAAGGGCTCTATTCACCCCTCCACTTT. It yields the protein CASNQGLYSPLHF. V is TRBV7-9 and J is TRBJ1-6; D unclear. V gave up 7 bases and J gave up 8 bases, with 12 bases separating them. CDR3 length: 13 amino acids. CDR1 and CDR2 (germline): SEHNR, FQNEAQ (reference sequence).

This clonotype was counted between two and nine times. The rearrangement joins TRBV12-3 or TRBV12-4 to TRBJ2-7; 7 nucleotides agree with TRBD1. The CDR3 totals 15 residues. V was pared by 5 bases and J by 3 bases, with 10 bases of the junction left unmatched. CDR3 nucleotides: TGTGCCAGCAGTCCGGGGACAGTCGGAAACTACGAGCAGTACTTC. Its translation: CASSPGTVGNYEQYF.

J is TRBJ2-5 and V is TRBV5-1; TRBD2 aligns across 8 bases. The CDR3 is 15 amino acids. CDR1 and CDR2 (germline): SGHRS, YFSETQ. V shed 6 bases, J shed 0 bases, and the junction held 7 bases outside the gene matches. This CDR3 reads CASTLRGGYQETQYF. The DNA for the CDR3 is TGCGCCAGCACTCTTCGGGGGGGGTACCAAGAGACCCAGTACTTC.

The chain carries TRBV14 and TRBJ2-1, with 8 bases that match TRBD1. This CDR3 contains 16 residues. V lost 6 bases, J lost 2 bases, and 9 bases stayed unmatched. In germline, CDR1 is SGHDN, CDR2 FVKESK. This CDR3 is CASRPRTGKAYNEQFF. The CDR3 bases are TGTGCCAGCAGACCCCGGACAGGGAAGGCCTACAATGAGCAGTTCTTC.

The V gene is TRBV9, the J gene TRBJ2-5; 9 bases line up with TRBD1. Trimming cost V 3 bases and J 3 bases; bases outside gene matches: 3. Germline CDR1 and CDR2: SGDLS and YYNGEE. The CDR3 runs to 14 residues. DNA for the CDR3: TGTGCCAGCAGCGCGGGGACAGGGAAAGAGACCCAGTACTTC. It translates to CASSAGTGKETQYF.

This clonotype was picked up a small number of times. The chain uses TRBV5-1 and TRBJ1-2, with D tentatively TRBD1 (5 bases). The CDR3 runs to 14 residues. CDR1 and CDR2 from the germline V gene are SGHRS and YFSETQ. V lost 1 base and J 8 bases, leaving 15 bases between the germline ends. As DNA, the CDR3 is TGCGCCAGCAGCTTGAATTCGGGGGGGAACGGCTACACCTTC. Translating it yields CASSLNSGGNGYTF.